This TCR beta chain was found in a study of sequential checkpoint blockade in melanoma. In its sample, this clone was seen many times. The protocol was immunoSEQ multiplex PCR, while the TCRdb copy is restricted to in-frame clones and leaves out a portion. The data contain 3,000 to 4,000 clones, around 21% of them singletons. From germline, CDR1 is SGHNT and CDR2 YENEEA. J gave up 0 bases and V 1 base, and 6 bases lay outside the gene matches. This CDR3 has 18 amino acids. Regarding treatment: randomized to nivolumab then ipilimumab (arm A) or the reverse (arm B). The V call is TRBV11-3, the J call TRBJ2-6, with 7 bases aligning to TRBD2. The source of this sequence is a human donor with melanoma. This specimen was tumor tissue (inferred from file names), taken from a patient given nivolumab and ipilimumab in sequence. The CDR3 reads CASSLVGLDLSGANVLTF. CDR3 in DNA: TGTGCCAGCAGCTTAGTCGGACTAGATCTCTCTGGGGCCAACGTCCTGACTTTC. The entire variable domain, with the rest obtained from reference TRBV11-3 and TRBJ2-6, is as follows: EAGVVQSPRYKIIEKKQPVAFWCNPISGHNTLYWYLQNLGQGPELLIRYENEEAVDDSQLPKDRFSAERLKGVDSTLKIQPAELGDSAVYLCASSLVGLDLSGANVLTFGAGSRLTVL.